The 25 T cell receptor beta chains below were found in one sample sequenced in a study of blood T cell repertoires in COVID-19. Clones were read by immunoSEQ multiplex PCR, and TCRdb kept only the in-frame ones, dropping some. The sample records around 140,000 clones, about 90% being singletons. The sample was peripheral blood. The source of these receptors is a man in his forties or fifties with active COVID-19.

The CDR3: CASRESAANTEAFF. CDR3 in DNA: TGTGCCAGCAGGGAGTCGGCTGCGAACACTGAAGCTTTCTTT. V gene TRBV2 combines with J gene TRBJ1-1, with D unclear. The V end lost 6 bases, the J end lost 1 base, and 12 bases lay between the germline ends. Germline CDR1 reads SNHLY; CDR2 reads FYNNEI. The CDR3 covers 14 residues.

The CDR3 reads CAWSGIGAETQYF. The CDR3 nucleotides read TGTGCCTGGAGTGGAATAGGGGCGGAGACCCAGTACTTC. The chain joins TRBV30 to TRBJ2-5; D is possibly TRBD1 (5 bases). Germline V gives CDR1 GTSNPN, CDR2 SVGIG (reference sequence). This CDR3 has 13 residues. V was cut by 1 base and J by 5 bases, with 11 bases left in between.

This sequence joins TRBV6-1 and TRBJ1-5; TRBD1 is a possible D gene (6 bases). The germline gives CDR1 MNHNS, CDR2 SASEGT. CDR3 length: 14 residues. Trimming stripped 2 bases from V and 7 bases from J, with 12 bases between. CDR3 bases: TGTGCCAGCAGTGAATGGCAGGGGAACCAGCCCCAGCATTTT. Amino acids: CASSEWQGNQPQHF.

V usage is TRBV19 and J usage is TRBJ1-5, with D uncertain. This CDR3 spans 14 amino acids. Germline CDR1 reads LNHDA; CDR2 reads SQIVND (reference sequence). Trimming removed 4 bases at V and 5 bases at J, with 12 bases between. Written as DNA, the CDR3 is TGTGCCAGTAGTAAAGAGCGGGCCGATCAGCCCCAGCATTTT. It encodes CASSKERADQPQHF. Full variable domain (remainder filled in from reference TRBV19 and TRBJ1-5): DGGITQSPKYLFRKEGQNVTLSCEQNLNHDAMYWYRQDPGQGLRLIYYSQIVNDFQKGDIAEGYSVSREKKESFPLTVTSAQKNPTAFYLCASSKERADQPQHFGDGTRLSIL.

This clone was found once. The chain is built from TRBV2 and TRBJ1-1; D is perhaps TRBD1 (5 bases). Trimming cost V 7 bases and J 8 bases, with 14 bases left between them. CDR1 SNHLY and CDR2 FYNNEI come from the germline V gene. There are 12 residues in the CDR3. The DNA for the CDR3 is TGTGCCAGCACGTCGGCAGGGTTCGAAGCTTTCTTT. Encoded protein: CASTSAGFEAFF.

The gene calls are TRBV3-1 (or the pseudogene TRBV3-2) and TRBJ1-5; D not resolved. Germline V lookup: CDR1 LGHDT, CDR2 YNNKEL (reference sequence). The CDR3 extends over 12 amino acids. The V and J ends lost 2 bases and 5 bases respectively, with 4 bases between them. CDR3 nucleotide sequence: TGTGCCAGCAGCCAATCTGATCAGCCCCAGCATTTT. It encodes CASSQSDQPQHF.

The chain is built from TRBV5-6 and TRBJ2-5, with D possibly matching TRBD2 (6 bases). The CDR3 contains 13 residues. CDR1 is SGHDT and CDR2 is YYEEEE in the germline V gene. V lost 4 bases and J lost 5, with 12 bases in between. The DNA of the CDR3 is TGTGCCAGCAGCCCGCGGGGTGAGGAGACCCAGTACTTC. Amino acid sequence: CASSPRGEETQYF.

Here the CDR3 reads CASSEERTGLTWRYF. The CDR3 DNA is TGTGCCAGCAGTGAAGAACGGACAGGTTTGACCTGGCGGTACTTC. The chain is built from TRBV6-1 and TRBJ2-7; 7 nucleotides align to TRBD1. The CDR3 has 15 residues. Germline CDR1 reads MNHNS; CDR2 reads SASEGT. The J segment lost 12 bases and the V segment lost 1 base, leaving 15 bases of the junction unmatched.

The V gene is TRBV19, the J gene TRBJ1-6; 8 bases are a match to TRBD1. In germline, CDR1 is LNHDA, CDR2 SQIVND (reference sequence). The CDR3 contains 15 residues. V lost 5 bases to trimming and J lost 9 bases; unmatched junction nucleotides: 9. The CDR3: CASSPLGQGASPLHF. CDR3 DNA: TGTGCCAGTAGTCCCCTCGGACAGGGAGCTTCACCCCTCCACTTT.

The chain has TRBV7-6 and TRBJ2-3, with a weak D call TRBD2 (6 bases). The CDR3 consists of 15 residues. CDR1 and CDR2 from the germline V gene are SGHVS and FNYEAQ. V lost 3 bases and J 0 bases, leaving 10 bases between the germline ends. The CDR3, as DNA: TGTGCCAGCAGCTTGCGGGGTCAAAGCACAGATACGCAGTATTTT. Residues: CASSLRGQSTDTQYF. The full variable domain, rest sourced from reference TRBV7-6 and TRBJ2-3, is GAGVSQSPRYKVTKRGQDVALRCDPISGHVSLYWYRQALGQGPEFLTYFNYEAQQDKSGLPNDRFSAERPEGSISTLTIQRTEQRDSAMYRCASSLRGQSTDTQYFGPGTRLTVL.

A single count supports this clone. The DNA for the CDR3 is TGTGCCAGCAGCCAAGGAGGCGGGGCTAATGAAAAACTGTTTTTT. Amino acids: CASSQGGGANEKLFF. The chain recombines TRBV3-1 (or the pseudogene TRBV3-2) with TRBJ1-4, with unresolved D. This CDR3 has 15 residues. Germline CDR1 LGHDT, CDR2 YNNKEL (reference sequence). The germline V and J ends were trimmed by 1 base and 3 bases, with 9 bases remaining between them.

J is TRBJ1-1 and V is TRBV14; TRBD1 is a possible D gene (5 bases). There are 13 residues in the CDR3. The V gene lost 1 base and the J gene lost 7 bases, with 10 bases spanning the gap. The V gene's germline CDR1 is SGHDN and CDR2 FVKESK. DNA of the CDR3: TGTGCCAGCAGCCAAGGGGGCCTCGGTGAAGCTTTCTTT. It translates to CASSQGGLGEAFF.

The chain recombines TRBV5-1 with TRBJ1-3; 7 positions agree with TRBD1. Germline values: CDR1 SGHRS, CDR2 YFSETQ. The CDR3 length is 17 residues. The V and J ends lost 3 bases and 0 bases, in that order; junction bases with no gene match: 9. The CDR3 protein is CASSSLAGTASGNTIYF. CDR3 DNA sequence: TGCGCCAGCAGCTCCCTGGCCGGGACAGCCTCTGGAAACACCATATATTTT.

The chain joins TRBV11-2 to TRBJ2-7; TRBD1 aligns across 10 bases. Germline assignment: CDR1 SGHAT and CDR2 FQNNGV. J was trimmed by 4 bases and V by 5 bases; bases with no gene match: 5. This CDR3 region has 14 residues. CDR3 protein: CASSRGQGTYEQYF. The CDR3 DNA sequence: TGTGCCAGCAGCCGGGGACAGGGGACGTACGAGCAGTACTTC.

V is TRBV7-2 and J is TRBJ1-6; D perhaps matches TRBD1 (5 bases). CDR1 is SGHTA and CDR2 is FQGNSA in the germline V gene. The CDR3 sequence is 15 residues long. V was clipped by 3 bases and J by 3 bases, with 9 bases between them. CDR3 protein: CASSLQGNYNSPLHF. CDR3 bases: TGTGCCAGCAGCTTGCAGGGTAACTATAATTCACCCCTCCACTTT.

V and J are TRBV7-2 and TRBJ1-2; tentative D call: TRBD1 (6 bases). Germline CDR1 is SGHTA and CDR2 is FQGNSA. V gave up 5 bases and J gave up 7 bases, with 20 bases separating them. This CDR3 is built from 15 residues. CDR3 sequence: CASSPQSRTVGGYTF. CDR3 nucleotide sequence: TGTGCCAGCAGCCCCCAGTCGCGGACAGTCGGTGGCTACACCTTC.

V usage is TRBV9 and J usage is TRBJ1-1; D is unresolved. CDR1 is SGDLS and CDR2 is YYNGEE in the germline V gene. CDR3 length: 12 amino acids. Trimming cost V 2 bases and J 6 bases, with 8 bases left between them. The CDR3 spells CASSVERSEAFF. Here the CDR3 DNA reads TGTGCCAGCAGCGTTGAGAGGTCTGAAGCTTTCTTT.

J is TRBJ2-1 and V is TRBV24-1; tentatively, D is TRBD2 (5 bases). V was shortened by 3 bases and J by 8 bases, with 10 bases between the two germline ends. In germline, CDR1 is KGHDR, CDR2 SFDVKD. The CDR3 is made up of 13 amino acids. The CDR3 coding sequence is TGTGCCACCAGTGATGAATGGCGGGATGAGCAGTTCTTC. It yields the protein CATSDEWRDEQFF.

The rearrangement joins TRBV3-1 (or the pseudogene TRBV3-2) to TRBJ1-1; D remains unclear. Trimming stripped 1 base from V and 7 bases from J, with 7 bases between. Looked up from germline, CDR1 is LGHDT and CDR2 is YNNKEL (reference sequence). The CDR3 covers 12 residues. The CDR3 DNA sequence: TGTGCCAGCAGCCAAGGACACCTTGAAGCTTTCTTT. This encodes CASSQGHLEAFF.

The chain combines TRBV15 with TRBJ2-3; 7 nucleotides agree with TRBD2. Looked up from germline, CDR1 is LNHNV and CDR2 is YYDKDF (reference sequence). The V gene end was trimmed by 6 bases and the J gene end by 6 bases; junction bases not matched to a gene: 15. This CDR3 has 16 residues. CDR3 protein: CATSTRASGVDDTQYF. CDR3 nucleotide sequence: TGTGCCACCAGTACACGCGCGAGCGGGGTGGACGATACGCAGTATTTT.

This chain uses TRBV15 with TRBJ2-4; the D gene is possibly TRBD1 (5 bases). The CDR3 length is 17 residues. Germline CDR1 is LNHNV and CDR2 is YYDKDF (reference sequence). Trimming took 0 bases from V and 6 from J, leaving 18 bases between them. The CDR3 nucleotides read TGTGCCACCAGCAGAGATAGGGGCCGTGGGGATGGAAACATTCAGTACTTC. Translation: CATSRDRGRGDGNIQYF.

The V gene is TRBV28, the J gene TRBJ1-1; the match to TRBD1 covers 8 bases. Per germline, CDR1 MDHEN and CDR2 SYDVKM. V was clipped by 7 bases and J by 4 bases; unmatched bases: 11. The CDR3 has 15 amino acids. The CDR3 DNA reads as TGTGCCAGCATCCATCAACAGGGGGAGGGCACTGAAGCTTTCTTT. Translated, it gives CASIHQQGEGTEAFF.

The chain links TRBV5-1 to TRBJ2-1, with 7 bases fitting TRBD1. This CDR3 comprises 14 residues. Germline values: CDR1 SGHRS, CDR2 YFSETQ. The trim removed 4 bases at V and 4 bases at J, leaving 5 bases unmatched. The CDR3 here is CASSQGTAYNEQFF. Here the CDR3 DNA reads TGCGCCAGCAGCCAAGGGACAGCTTACAATGAGCAGTTCTTC.

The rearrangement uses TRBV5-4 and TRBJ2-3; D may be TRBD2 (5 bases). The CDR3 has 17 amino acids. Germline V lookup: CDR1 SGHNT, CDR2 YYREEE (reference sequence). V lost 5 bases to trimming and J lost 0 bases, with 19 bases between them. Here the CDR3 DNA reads TGTGCCAGCAGTCCGGGATATTGGGAACTTAGCACAGATACGCAGTATTTT. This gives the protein CASSPGYWELSTDTQYF.

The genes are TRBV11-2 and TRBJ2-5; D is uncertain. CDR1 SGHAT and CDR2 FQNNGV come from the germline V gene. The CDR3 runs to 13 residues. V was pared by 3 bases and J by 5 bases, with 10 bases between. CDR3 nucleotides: TGTGCCAGCAGCTTTGGAGAGGTTGAGACCCAGTACTTC. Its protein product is CASSFGEVETQYF. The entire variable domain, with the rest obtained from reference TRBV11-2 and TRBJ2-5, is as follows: EAGVAQSPRYKIIEKRQSVAFWCNPISGHATLYWYQQILGQGPKLLIQFQNNGVVDDSQLPKDRFSAERLKGVDSTLKIQPAKLEDSAVYLCASSFGEVETQYFGPGTRLLVL.